This T cell receptor beta chain was obtained from a study of shared clonotypes between healthy human individuals. From CD4+ cells came CD45RA+ naive and CD45RA-negative memory subsets. Several immunoSEQ 96-well plates shared each subset's DNA, each plate a replicate. Around 30,000 T cell genomes (about 0.2 ug DNA) went into each sorted-subset replicate. TCRdb's copy holds only in-frame clones and misses some; the assay was immunoSEQ multiplex PCR. The sample gives about 960,000 clones, over 60% of which show up once; 1.5% is in the top ten. Comment on this clone: Its specificity is unknown.

Points from the study as a whole: Large sequencing depth failed to make sorted-subset sequencing complete, rarefaction showed.

The CDR3 contains 16 residues. Per germline, CDR1 SEHNR and CDR2 FQNEAQ (reference sequence). Trimming shortened V by 5 bases and J by 1 base, and 17 bases separated the two germline ends. The sequence derives from a man between 18 and 35 years old in good health. V usage is TRBV7-9 and J usage is TRBJ1-1; no clear D. Sequencing was done on a sample of memory CD4+ T cells sorted from blood. Subset reported: CD45RA-negative fraction. The CDR3 DNA sequence: TGTGCCAGCAGCCGTCTTTCTACCGGGAAGAACACTGAAGCTTTCTTT. Protein sequence: CASSRLSTGKNTEAFF.